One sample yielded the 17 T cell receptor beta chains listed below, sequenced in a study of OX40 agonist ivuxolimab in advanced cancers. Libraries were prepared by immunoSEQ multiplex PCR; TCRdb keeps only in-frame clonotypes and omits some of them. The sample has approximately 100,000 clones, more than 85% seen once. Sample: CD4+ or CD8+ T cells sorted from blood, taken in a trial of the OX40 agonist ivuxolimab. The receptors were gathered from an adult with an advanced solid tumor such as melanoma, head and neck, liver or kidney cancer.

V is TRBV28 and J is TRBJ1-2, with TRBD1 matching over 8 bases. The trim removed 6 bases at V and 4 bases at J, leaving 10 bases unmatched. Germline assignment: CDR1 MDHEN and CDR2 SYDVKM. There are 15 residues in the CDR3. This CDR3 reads CASRGDRGVLYGYTF. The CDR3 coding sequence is TGTGCCAGCAGGGGAGACAGGGGCGTCCTCTATGGCTACACCTTC.

The CDR3 is CASSLAVTGELFF. The CDR3 DNA is TGCGCCAGCAGCTTGGCCGTCACCGGGGAGCTGTTTTTT. This sequence joins TRBV5-1 and TRBJ2-2; no definite D call. With 0 bases removed from V and 4 bases from J, the gap between germline ends came to 4 bases. Germline-derived CDR1 and CDR2 are SGHRS and YFSETQ. The CDR3 totals 13 residues.

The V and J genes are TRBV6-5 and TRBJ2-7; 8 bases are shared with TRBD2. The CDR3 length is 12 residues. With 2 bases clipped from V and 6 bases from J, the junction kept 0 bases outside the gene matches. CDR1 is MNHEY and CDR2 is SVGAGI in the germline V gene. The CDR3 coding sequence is TGTGCCAGCAGTTACACTAGCGGCGAGCAGTACTTC. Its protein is CASSYTSGEQYF.

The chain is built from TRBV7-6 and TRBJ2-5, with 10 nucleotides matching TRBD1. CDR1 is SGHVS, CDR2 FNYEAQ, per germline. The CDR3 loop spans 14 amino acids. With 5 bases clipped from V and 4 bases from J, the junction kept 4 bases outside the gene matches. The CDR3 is CASSQDRGGETQYF. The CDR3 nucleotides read TGTGCCAGCAGCCAGGACAGGGGGGGAGAGACCCAGTACTTC.

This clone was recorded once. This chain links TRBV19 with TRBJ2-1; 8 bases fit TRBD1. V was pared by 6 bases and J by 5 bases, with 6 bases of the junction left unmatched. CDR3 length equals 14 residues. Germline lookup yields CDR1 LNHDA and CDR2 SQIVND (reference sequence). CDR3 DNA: TGTGCCAGTAGGGACAGGGCCAGAAACAATGAGCAGTTCTTC. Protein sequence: CASRDRARNNEQFF.

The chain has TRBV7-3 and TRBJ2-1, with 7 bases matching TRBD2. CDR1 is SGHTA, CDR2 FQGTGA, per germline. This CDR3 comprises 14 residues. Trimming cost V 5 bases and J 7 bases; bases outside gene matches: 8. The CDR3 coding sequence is TGTGCCAGCAGCCCAACCGGGACTAAAAATGAGCAGTTCTTC. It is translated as CASSPTGTKNEQFF.

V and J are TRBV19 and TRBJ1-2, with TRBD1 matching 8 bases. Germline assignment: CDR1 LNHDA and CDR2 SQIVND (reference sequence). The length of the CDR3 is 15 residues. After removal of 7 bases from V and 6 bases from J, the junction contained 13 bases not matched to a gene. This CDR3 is CASTRRTGSRDGYTF. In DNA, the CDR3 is TGTGCCAGTACTCGAAGGACAGGGAGTAGGGATGGCTACACCTTC.

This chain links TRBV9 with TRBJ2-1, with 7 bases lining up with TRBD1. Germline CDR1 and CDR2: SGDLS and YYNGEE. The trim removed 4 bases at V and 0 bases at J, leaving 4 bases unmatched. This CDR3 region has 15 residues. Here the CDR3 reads CASSSGQSSYNEQFF. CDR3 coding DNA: TGTGCCAGCAGCTCGGGACAGAGCTCCTACAATGAGCAGTTCTTC.

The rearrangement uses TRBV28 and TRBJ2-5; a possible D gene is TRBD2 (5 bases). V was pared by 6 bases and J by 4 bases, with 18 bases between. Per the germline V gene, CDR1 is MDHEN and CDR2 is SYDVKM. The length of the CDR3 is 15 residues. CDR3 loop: CASSPPGGRGETQYF. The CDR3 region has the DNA TGTGCCAGCAGCCCCCCGGGCGGGCGAGGAGAGACCCAGTACTTC.

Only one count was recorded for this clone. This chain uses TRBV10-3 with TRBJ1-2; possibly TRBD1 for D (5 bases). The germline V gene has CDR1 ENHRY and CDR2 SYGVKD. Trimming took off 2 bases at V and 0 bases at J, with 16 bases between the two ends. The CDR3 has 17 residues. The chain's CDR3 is CAISEPLSGNANYGYTF. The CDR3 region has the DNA TGTGCCATCAGTGAGCCACTGTCAGGGAATGCTAACTATGGCTACACCTTC.

The CDR3: CAWSDPPYYGYTF. The CDR3 nucleotides are TGTGCCTGGAGTGATCCCCCTTACTATGGCTACACCTTC. V is TRBV30 and J is TRBJ1-2; D not resolved. With 1 base removed from V and 3 bases from J, the gap between germline ends came to 9 bases. The CDR3 runs to 13 residues. Germline V gene sequence: CDR1 GTSNPN, CDR2 SVGIG (reference sequence).

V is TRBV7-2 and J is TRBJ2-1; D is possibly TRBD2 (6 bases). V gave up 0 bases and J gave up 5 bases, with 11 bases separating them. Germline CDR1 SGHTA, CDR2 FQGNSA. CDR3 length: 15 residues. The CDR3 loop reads CASSLAGGIDNEQFF. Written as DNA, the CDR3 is TGTGCCAGCAGCTTAGCGGGAGGCATCGACAATGAGCAGTTCTTC.

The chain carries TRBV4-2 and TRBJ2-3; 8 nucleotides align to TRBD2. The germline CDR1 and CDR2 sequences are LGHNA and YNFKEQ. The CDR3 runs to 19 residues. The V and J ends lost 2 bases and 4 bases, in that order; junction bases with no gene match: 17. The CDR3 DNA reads TGTGCCAGCAGCCAACCCTTACGGGAGGGGATTGCCTCGGCAGATACGCAGTATTTT. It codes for CASSQPLREGIASADTQYF.

In DNA, the CDR3 is TGTGCCAGCAGCTCCACAGGGGGCGCCGGAAAACTGTTTTTT. Translation: CASSSTGGAGKLFF. The V call is TRBV7-9, the J call TRBJ1-4, with 9 nucleotides matching TRBD1. Germline lookup yields CDR1 SEHNR and CDR2 FQNEAQ (reference sequence). The J segment lost 10 bases and the V segment lost 4 bases, leaving 7 bases of the junction unmatched. The CDR3 is made up of 14 amino acids.

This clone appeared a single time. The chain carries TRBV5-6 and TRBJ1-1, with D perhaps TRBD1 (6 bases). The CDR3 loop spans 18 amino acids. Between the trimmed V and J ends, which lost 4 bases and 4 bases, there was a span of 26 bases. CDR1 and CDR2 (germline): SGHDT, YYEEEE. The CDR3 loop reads CASSPRARGGAPPTEAFF. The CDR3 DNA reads TGTGCCAGCAGCCCAAGAGCCAGAGGGGGGGCCCCTCCCACTGAAGCTTTCTTT.

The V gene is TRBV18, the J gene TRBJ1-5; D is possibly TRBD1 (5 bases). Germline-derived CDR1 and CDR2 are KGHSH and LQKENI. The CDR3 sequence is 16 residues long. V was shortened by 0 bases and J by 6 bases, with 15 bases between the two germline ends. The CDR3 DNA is TGTGCCAGCTCACCACCAGGGGCAGGGCGAGGTCAGCCCCAGCATTTT. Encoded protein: CASSPPGAGRGQPQHF.

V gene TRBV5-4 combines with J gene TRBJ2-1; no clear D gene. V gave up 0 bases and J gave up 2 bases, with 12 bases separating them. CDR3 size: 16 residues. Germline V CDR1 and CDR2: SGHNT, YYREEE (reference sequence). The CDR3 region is CASSLAGRVAYNEQFF. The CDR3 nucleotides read TGTGCCAGCAGCTTGGCCGGACGAGTTGCCTACAATGAGCAGTTCTTC.